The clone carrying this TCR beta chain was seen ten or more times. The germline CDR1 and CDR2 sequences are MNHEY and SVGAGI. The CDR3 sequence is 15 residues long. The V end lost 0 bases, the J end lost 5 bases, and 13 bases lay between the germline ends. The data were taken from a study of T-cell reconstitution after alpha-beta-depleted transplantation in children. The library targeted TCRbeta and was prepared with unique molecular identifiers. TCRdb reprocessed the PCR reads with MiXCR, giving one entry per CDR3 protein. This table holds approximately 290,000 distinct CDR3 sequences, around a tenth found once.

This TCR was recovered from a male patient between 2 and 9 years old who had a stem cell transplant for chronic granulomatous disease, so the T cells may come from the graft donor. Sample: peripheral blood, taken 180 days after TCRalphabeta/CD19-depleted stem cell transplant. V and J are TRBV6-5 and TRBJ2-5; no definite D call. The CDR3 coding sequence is TGTGCCAGCAGTTACTCGAATGCACGTGGGGAGACCCAGTACTTC. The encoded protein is CASSYSNARGETQYF.